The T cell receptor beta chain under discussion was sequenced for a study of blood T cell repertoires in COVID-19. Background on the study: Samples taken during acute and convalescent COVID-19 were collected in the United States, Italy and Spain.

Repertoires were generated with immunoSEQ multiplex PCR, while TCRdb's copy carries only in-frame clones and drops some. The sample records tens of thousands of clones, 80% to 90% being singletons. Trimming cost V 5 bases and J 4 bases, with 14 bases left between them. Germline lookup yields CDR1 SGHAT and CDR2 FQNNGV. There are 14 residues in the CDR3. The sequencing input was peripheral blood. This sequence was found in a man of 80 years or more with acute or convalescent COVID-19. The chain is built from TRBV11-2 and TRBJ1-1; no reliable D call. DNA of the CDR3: TGTGCCAGCAGCCCTATGGTAGTTGTCACTGAAGCTTTCTTT. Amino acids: CASSPMVVVTEAFF.